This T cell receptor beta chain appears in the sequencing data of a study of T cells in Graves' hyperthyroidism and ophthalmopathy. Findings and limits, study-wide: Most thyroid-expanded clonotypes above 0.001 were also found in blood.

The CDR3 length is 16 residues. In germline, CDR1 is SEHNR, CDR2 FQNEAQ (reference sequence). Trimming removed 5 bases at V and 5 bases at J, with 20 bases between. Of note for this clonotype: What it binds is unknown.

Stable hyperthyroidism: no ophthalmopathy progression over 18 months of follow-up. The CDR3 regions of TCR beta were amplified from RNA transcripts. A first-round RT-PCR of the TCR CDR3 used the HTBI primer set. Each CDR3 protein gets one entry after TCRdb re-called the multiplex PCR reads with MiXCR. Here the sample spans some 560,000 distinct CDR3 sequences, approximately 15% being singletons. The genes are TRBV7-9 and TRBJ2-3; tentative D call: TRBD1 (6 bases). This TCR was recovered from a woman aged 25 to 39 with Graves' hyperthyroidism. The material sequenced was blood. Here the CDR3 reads CASSKEPGHLRDTQYF. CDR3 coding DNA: TGTGCCAGCAGCAAAGAGCCGGGACACCTCCGAGATACGCAGTATTTT.